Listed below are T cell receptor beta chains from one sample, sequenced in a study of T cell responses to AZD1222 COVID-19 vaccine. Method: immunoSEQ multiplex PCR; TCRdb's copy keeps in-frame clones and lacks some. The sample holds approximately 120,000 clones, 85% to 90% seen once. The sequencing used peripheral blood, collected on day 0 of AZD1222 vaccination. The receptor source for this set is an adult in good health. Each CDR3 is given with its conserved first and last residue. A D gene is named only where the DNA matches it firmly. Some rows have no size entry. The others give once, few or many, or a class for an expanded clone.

CASSTGQGQETQYF TGCGCCAGCAGCACCGGACAGGGACAAGAGACCCAGTACTTC TRBJ2-5 TRBV5-1 - TRBD1 14
CASSPRGGGNEKLFF TGTGCCAGCAGCCCCCGAGGTGGAGGTAATGAAAAACTGTTTTTT TRBJ1-4 TRBV9 - - 15
CASSKLTGGYTF TGTGCCAGCAGTAAACTCACAGGTGGCTACACCTTC TRBJ1-2 TRBV27 - - 12
CASSQEFAEKLFF TGTGCCAGCAGCCAAGAATTCGCGGAAAAACTGTTTTTT TRBJ1-4 TRBV3-1/TRBV3-2 - - 13
CASTSTDTQYF TGTGCCAGTACCAGCACAGATACGCAGTATTTT TRBJ2-3 TRBV28 - - 11
CATSERQGHTDTQYF TGTGCCACCAGTGAACGACAGGGGCACACAGATACGCAGTATTTT TRBJ2-3 TRBV24-1 - TRBD1 15
CASSTLAGVQFF TGTGCCAGTAGTACTCTAGCGGGCGTGCAGTTCTTC TRBJ2-1 TRBV19 few TRBD2 12
CASSPGGNIQYF TGCGCCAGCAGCCCGGGGGGGAACATTCAGTACTTC TRBJ2-4 TRBV5-1 - TRBD2 12
CASSLGGGPRNTEAFF TGTGCCAGCAGCTTAGGGGGCGGACCGAGGAACACTGAAGCTTTCTTT TRBJ1-1 TRBV11-2 - - 16
CASSLDGETQYF TGCGCCAGCAGCTTGGACGGTGAGACCCAGTACTTC TRBJ2-5 TRBV5-1 - - 12
CASSSAGARGKLFF TGTGCCAGCAGCTCCGCGGGGGCGCGGGGAAAACTGTTTTTT TRBJ1-4 TRBV7-2 few - 14
CASRQGFDQPQHF TGTGCCAGCAGACAGGGGTTTGATCAGCCCCAGCATTTT TRBJ1-5 TRBV27 once TRBD1 13
CASSLGRRAYEQYF TGTGCCAGCAGCCTCGGGAGACGCGCCTACGAGCAGTACTTC TRBJ2-7 TRBV7-8 - - 14
CASSLGGSTNEKLFF TGTGCCAGCAGCTTAGGGGGCTCAACTAATGAAAAACTGTTTTTT TRBJ1-4 TRBV11-2 - - 15
CAVSGSTSNQPQHF TGTGCCGTCAGCGGATCAACGAGCAATCAGCCCCAGCATTTT TRBJ1-5 TRBV10-3 - - 14
CASSFRAESPLHF TGTGCCAGCAGCTTCAGGGCTGAATCACCCCTCCACTTT TRBJ1-6 TRBV13 - - 13
CASSTRGAGWNEQFF TGTGCCAGCAGCACACGGGGGGCCGGTTGGAATGAGCAGTTCTTC TRBJ2-1 TRBV11-1 - - 15
CASSLMGPSNQPQHF TGTGCCAGCAGCTTGATGGGACCGAGCAATCAGCCCCAGCATTTT TRBJ1-5 TRBV5-6 - - 15
CASSFGGTTGTQYF TGTGCCAGCAGCTTCGGGGGGACAACCGGGACCCAGTACTTC TRBJ2-5 TRBV7-9 - - 14
CASGFGGVSETQYF TGTGCTAGTGGCTTCGGGGGGGTTAGCGAGACCCAGTACTTC TRBJ2-5 TRBV12-5 - TRBD2 14
CASSLGGGRSTDTQYF TGCGCCAGCAGCTTGGGAGGCGGGAGGAGCACAGATACGCAGTATTTT TRBJ2-3 TRBV5-1 once TRBD2 16
CASSKALWDALNTEAFF TGTGCCAGCAGCAAAGCGCTTTGGGACGCCTTGAACACTGAAGCTTTCTTT TRBJ1-1 TRBV21-1 once - 17
CASRPHRDSNQPQHF TGTGCCAGCAGACCACACAGGGATAGCAATCAGCCCCAGCATTTT TRBJ1-5 TRBV6-4 - - 15